These 29 T cell receptor beta chains came from one sample sequenced in a study of blood T cell repertoires in COVID-19 (TCRdb year 2020). Library generation was performed with the immunoSEQ multiplex PCR assay. Held by TCRdb, this immuneACCESS table contains in-frame sequences only and omits some clones. Under half of the omission traces to an unresolved V gene where checked; the cause of the rest is unknown. The sample table contains some 530,000 clones; only one count was recorded for around 85% of them. The ten most abundant clones make up more than 3% of the sample. Sequencing was performed on peripheral blood. All receptors derive from a human donor in a cohort sampled during active COVID-19.

The chain recombines TRBV7-9 with TRBJ1-1; 7 nucleotides match TRBD1. With 5 bases clipped from V and 7 bases from J, the junction kept 4 bases outside the gene matches. Per germline, CDR1 SEHNR and CDR2 FQNEAQ (reference sequence). The CDR3 has 12 residues. CDR3 region: CASSLDRFEAFF. CDR3 bases: TGTGCCAGCAGCCTGGACAGGTTTGAAGCTTTCTTT.

The chain carries TRBV4-2 and TRBJ2-5, with 8 bases aligning to TRBD2. Germline V gene lookup returns CDR1 LGHNA and CDR2 YNFKEQ. V trimming: 0 bases; J trimming: 2 bases; junction bases outside the gene matches: 5. This CDR3 spans 16 amino acids. CDR3 loop: CASSQDSGRGQETQYF. CDR3 DNA sequence: TGTGCCAGCAGCCAAGACTCCGGGAGGGGGCAAGAGACCCAGTACTTC.

As regards this clone: This sample includes further DNA sequences coding for the same CDR3. The J gene is TRBJ2-3, the V gene TRBV7-3; TRBD2 is a possible D gene (6 bases). The CDR3 covers 14 residues. Germline V gene data show CDR1 as SGHTA and CDR2 as FQGTGA. Trimming removed 4 bases from V and 2 bases from J, with 10 bases in between. For the CDR3, the DNA is TGTGCCAGCAGCTCGGGGGTATCCACAGATACGCAGTATTTT. Protein product: CASSSGVSTDTQYF.

This chain uses TRBV6-5 with TRBJ2-5; D perhaps matches TRBD1 (6 bases). Germline loops: CDR1 MNHEY, CDR2 SVGAGI. The CDR3 is 14 amino acids. The V end was cut by 4 bases, the J end by 5 bases, with 14 bases between. The CDR3 DNA sequence: TGTGCCAGCAGTTTCAATCAGGGGCCGGAGACCCAGTACTTC. Its translation: CASSFNQGPETQYF.

The chain couples TRBV30 to TRBJ2-2; TRBD2 might be the D (6 bases). V dropped 8 bases and J dropped 7 bases, with 8 bases sitting between them. The CDR3 loop spans 10 amino acids. CDR1 is GTSNPN, CDR2 SVGIG, per germline (reference sequence). The CDR3 region has the DNA TGTGCCGGAGGGGTCGGGGAGCTGTTTTTT. It codes for CAGGVGELFF.

The V call is TRBV28, the J call TRBJ1-2, with D hard to call. Trimming left V 2 bases short and J 8 bases short, with 9 bases between. The V gene's germline CDR1 is MDHEN and CDR2 SYDVKM. This CDR3 is 12 amino acids long. The CDR3 DNA reads TGTGCCAGCAGTTTAGCGGGAAAAGGCTACACCTTC. This translates into CASSLAGKGYTF.

The CDR3 sequence is CASSLRQGPYNEQFF. Here the CDR3 DNA reads TGTGCCAGCAGTTTGAGACAGGGACCATACAATGAGCAGTTCTTC. The genes are TRBV28 and TRBJ2-1, with 7 bases aligning to TRBD1. Germline V gene lookup returns CDR1 MDHEN and CDR2 SYDVKM. This CDR3 region has 15 residues. V was clipped by 3 bases and J by 4 bases; unmatched bases: 6.

J is TRBJ2-7 and V is TRBV7-8; 7 bases agree with TRBD1. The CDR3 is 14 residues long. V shed 5 bases and J 5 bases; nucleotides not matched to a gene: 9. Germline V CDR1 and CDR2: SGHVS, FQNEAQ. The CDR3 nucleotides are TGTGCCAGCAGCGCCCCGACAGGGTTAGACGAGCAGTACTTC. It yields the protein CASSAPTGLDEQYF.

In the case of this clone: The germline gene is not matched at one end of the junction; a read error may be the cause. The chain combines TRBV5-1 with TRBJ2-1; 11 bases match TRBD2. The CDR3 is 16 amino acids. Germline lookup yields CDR1 SGHRS and CDR2 YFSETQ. CDR3 coding DNA: TGCGCCAGCAGATTGGGAACTAGCGGGAGTTTGGATGAGCAGTTCTTC. It yields the protein CASRLGTSGSLDEQFF.

The CDR3 nucleotides read TGTGCCAGCAGTGAAAGGGCAGGGCTTGGAGATACGCAGTATTTT. Its protein is CASSERAGLGDTQYF. The chain has TRBV2 and TRBJ2-3; perhaps TRBD1 as D (5 bases). Trimming stripped 2 bases from V and 5 bases from J, with 14 bases between. The CDR3 extends over 15 amino acids. Germline lookup yields CDR1 SNHLY and CDR2 FYNNEI.

The chain links TRBV10-3 to TRBJ2-5, with 12 bases lining up with TRBD2. Germline V CDR1 and CDR2: ENHRY, SYGVKD. The length of the CDR3 is 16 residues. J was trimmed by 6 bases and V by 5 bases; bases with no gene match: 10. The CDR3 protein is CAISPWTSGTEKTQYF. CDR3 coding DNA: TGTGCCATCAGTCCCTGGACTAGCGGGACCGAAAAGACCCAGTACTTC.

The chain joins TRBV19 to TRBJ1-3, with D tentatively TRBD1 (6 bases). The length of the CDR3 is 19 residues. V gave up 5 bases and J gave up 4 bases, with 27 bases separating them. Per germline, CDR1 LNHDA and CDR2 SQIVND (reference sequence). CDR3 in amino acids: CASSPPTGMFHEGGNTIYF. The DNA for the CDR3 is TGTGCCAGTAGTCCGCCGACAGGTATGTTTCACGAAGGCGGAAACACCATATATTTT. Drawing the rest from reference TRBV19 and TRBJ1-3, the complete variable domain is DGGITQSPKYLFRKEGQNVTLSCEQNLNHDAMYWYRQDPGQGLRLIYYSQIVNDFQKGDIAEGYSVSREKKESFPLTVTSAQKNPTAFYLCASSPPTGMFHEGGNTIYFGEGSWLTVV.

V and J are TRBV6-2 or TRBV6-3 and TRBJ2-1; a weak D match, TRBD2 (5 bases). V gave up 4 bases and J gave up 2 bases, with 9 bases separating them. CDR1 is MNHEY and CDR2 is SVGEGT in the germline V gene. This CDR3 is built from 14 residues. CDR3 loop: CASSLSGAYNEQFF. CDR3 nucleotides: TGTGCCAGCAGTTTAAGCGGAGCCTACAATGAGCAGTTCTTC.

The rearrangement links TRBV25-1 to TRBJ2-3; D gene unclear. CDR3 length: 14 residues. The germline V and J ends were trimmed by 1 base and 1 base, with 6 bases remaining between them. CDR1 and CDR2 (germline): MGHDK, SYGVNS. CDR3 sequence reads: CASSELAGTDTQYF. CDR3 nucleotides: TGTGCCAGCAGTGAATTGGCCGGCACAGATACGCAGTATTTT.

CDR3 amino acids: CAISEGADSGNTIYF. CDR3 nucleotide sequence: TGTGCCATCAGTGAGGGGGCAGACTCTGGAAACACCATATATTTT. The V call is TRBV10-3, the J call TRBJ1-3; D may be TRBD1 (5 bases). Trimming shortened V by 2 bases and J by 0 bases, and 8 bases separated the two germline ends. This CDR3 is built from 15 residues. Germline V gives CDR1 ENHRY, CDR2 SYGVKD.

The rearrangement joins TRBV25-1 to TRBJ1-3, with TRBD1 as a possible D gene (5 bases). In germline, CDR1 is MGHDK, CDR2 SYGVNS. This CDR3 comprises 14 residues. Trimming stripped 2 bases from V and 5 bases from J, with 10 bases between. This chain's CDR3 is CASSERGRRNTIYF. The CDR3 DNA sequence: TGTGCCAGCAGTGAAAGGGGCCGACGAAACACCATATATTTT.

V is TRBV18 and J is TRBJ2-7; 8 bases are shared with TRBD1. The CDR3 totals 14 residues. CDR1 and CDR2 (germline): KGHSH, LQKENI. Trimming took 4 bases from V and 5 from J; bases not matched to a gene: 7. The CDR3 DNA is TGTGCCAGCTCACAACGGACAGGGCATGACGAGCAGTACTTC. It is translated as CASSQRTGHDEQYF.

The rearrangement joins TRBV5-3 to TRBJ2-1, with D tentatively TRBD1 (6 bases). TRBV5-3 is an ORF, with its function uncertain. V dropped 1 base and J dropped 2 bases, with 28 bases sitting between them. CDR3 length equals 21 residues. Written as DNA, the CDR3 is TGTGCCAGAAGCTTGCCACCCCGGGACAAGCCCCGCCAGGTCGCCTACAATGAGCAGTTCTTC. As protein: CARSLPPRDKPRQVAYNEQFF.

The chain uses TRBV6-5 and TRBJ1-1; D gene uncertain. CDR3 length: 12 amino acids. Per the germline V gene, CDR1 is MNHEY and CDR2 is SVGAGI. The ends were cut back, 8 bases at V and 2 bases at J, with 9 bases in the middle. CDR3 in amino acids: CASVQSNTEAFF. CDR3 DNA: TGTGCCAGCGTACAGAGTAACACTGAAGCTTTCTTT.

CDR3 in DNA: TGTGCCAGCAGCTTGGGAGGATCAGACCAGCCCCAGCATTTT. Translated: CASSLGGSDQPQHF. V is TRBV5-5 and J is TRBJ1-5; D gene uncertain. Germline V lookup: CDR1 SGHKS, CDR2 YYEKEE (reference sequence). The CDR3 is 14 amino acids. Trimming left V 0 bases short and J 7 bases short, with 11 bases between. The variable domain in full, completed from reference TRBV5-5 and TRBJ1-5, reads DAGVTQSPTHLIKTRGQQVTLRCSPISGHKSVSWYQQVLGQGPQFIFQYYEKEERGRGNFPDRFSARQFPNYSSELNVNALLLGDSALYLCASSLGGSDQPQHFGDGTRLSIL.

This clone was seen only a few times. This chain connects TRBV5-1 to TRBJ1-1, with 8 bases identical to TRBD1. Germline CDR1 reads SGHRS; CDR2 reads YFSETQ. The CDR3 extends over 15 amino acids. V lost 3 bases and J lost 1; bases outside the gene matches: 5. CDR3 region: CASSWRTGTNTEAFF. As DNA, the CDR3 is TGCGCCAGCAGCTGGAGGACAGGGACGAACACTGAAGCTTTCTTT.

This clone came up once. Other nucleotide sequences from this sample produce the same CDR3. This sequence joins TRBV29-1 and TRBJ2-7; TRBD1 aligns across 9 bases. After removal of 4 bases from V and 4 bases from J, the junction contained 5 bases not matched to a gene. Looked up from germline, CDR1 is SQVTM and CDR2 is ANQGSEA. The CDR3 sequence is 13 residues long. The CDR3 DNA reads as TGCAGCGTTGGGGGGACAGGGACGTACGAGCAGTACTTC. Its protein product is CSVGGTGTYEQYF.

V usage is TRBV5-4 and J usage is TRBJ1-4; 7 bases map to TRBD1. This CDR3 has 14 amino acids. Germline values: CDR1 SGHNT, CDR2 YYREEE (reference sequence). J lost 7 bases, V lost 4 bases, and 7 bases had no gene match. The CDR3 nucleotides are TGTGCCAGCAGCACCCCAGGGGGAGGTGAAAAACTGTTTTTT. This gives the protein CASSTPGGGEKLFF.

This clone has at least ten counts. CDR3 sequence: CASSQDWGEGLYNEQFF. CDR3 bases: TGTGCCAGCAGCCAAGATTGGGGGGAGGGCCTTTACAATGAGCAGTTCTTC. V and J are TRBV4-2 and TRBJ2-1; 7 bases align to TRBD2. The J segment lost 4 bases and the V segment lost 0 bases, leaving 9 bases of the junction unmatched. From germline, CDR1 is LGHNA and CDR2 YNFKEQ. CDR3 length equals 17 residues.

The chain has TRBV4-2 and TRBJ2-6; D may be TRBD1 (5 bases). Looked up from germline, CDR1 is LGHNA and CDR2 is YNFKEQ. V lost 3 bases, J lost 0 bases, and 15 bases lay in between. The CDR3 length is 18 residues. The CDR3 bases are TGTGCCAGCAGCCAGTCGACAGTGGGATTCTCTGGGGCCAACGTCCTGACTTTC. It encodes CASSQSTVGFSGANVLTF.

This chain joins TRBV28 and TRBJ1-1; the D is unclear. Between the trimmed V and J ends, which lost 8 bases and 4 bases, there was a span of 11 bases. Germline V gene lookup returns CDR1 MDHEN and CDR2 SYDVKM. This CDR3 comprises 12 residues. The CDR3 reads CASLRPGTEAFF. CDR3 sequence (DNA): TGTGCCAGCTTGAGACCGGGCACTGAAGCTTTCTTT. Using reference TRBV28 and TRBJ1-1 for the parts outside the CDR3, the full variable domain is DVKVTQSSRYLVKRTGEKVFLECVQDMDHENMFWYRQDPGLGLRLIYFSYDVKMKEKGDIPEGYSVSREKKERFSLILESASTNQTSMYLCASLRPGTEAFFGQGTRLTVV.

CDR3 nucleotides: TGTGCCAGCAGCCTTGGGACAGGGTCTAACACTGAAGCTTTCTTT. Amino acids: CASSLGTGSNTEAFF. The rearrangement uses TRBV6-2 or TRBV6-3 and TRBJ1-1, with TRBD1 matching 9 bases. The V gene's germline CDR1 is MNHEY and CDR2 SVGEGT. The CDR3 contains 15 residues. Unmatched junction bases numbered 7, after V lost 6 bases and J lost 2 bases.

This chain connects TRBV7-2 to TRBJ2-1, with D possibly TRBD1 on 5 matching bases. V was cut by 0 bases and J by 6 bases, with 12 bases left in between. Germline loops: CDR1 SGHTA, CDR2 FQGNSA. There are 15 residues in the CDR3. The CDR3 coding sequence is TGTGCCAGCAGCTTAGCGCCAGGGATCCGCAATGAGCAGTTCTTC. Translation: CASSLAPGIRNEQFF.

V and J are TRBV12-3 or TRBV12-4 and TRBJ1-1; the D gene is possibly TRBD1 (5 bases). The CDR3 extends over 13 amino acids. With 5 bases removed from V and 1 base from J, the gap between germline ends came to 8 bases. In DNA form, the CDR3 reads TGTGCCAGCAGTCGCGACAGGAACACTGAAGCTTTCTTT. Amino acid sequence: CASSRDRNTEAFF.